These 29 T cell receptor beta chains originate from one sample sequenced in a study of memory CD4+ T cells and cytomegalovirus serostatus. The method was immunoSEQ multiplex PCR; TCRdb's version includes in-frame clones alone and lacks a portion of them. The sample shows 50,000 to 75,000 clones, 82% of them seen only once. Single viable CD3+CD4+CD8-CD45RO+ cells were sorted as the memory CD4+ T cells. Material for sequencing was memory CD4+ T cells from blood. Source of these receptors: an adult in good health and CMV-seronegative.

The rearrangement joins TRBV18 to TRBJ2-4, with TRBD1 matching 7 bases. Per the germline V gene, CDR1 is KGHSH and CDR2 is LQKENI. There are 18 residues in the CDR3. After removal of 1 base from V and 0 bases from J, the junction contained 9 bases not matched to a gene. This CDR3 reads CASSPRDRSEIAKNIQYF. In DNA form, the CDR3 reads TGTGCCAGCTCACCACGGGACAGAAGCGAAATAGCCAAAAACATTCAGTACTTC.

This sequence joins TRBV28 and TRBJ2-7; possibly TRBD2 for D (5 bases). Per the germline V gene, CDR1 is MDHEN and CDR2 is SYDVKM. Trimming removed 4 bases from V and 0 bases from J, with 13 bases in between. The CDR3 contains 15 residues. Written as DNA, the CDR3 is TGTGCCAGCAGTTCTGCGGGTGCAAGCTCCTACGAGCAGTACTTC. Protein: CASSSAGASSYEQYF.

There are a few counts of this clone. The chain couples TRBV5-4 to TRBJ2-3; D is possibly TRBD1 (6 bases). With 5 bases removed from V and 2 bases from J, the gap between germline ends came to 15 bases. From germline, CDR1 is SGHNT and CDR2 YYREEE (reference sequence). The CDR3 is 15 residues long. The CDR3 bases are TGTGCCAGCAGTCAGGGGAATCGGGACACAGATACGCAGTATTTT. Protein product: CASSQGNRDTDTQYF.

This clone was counted between two and nine times. This rearrangement joins TRBV4-2 to TRBJ2-7; 8 bases agree with TRBD1. Germline values: CDR1 LGHNA, CDR2 YNFKEQ. The J segment lost 8 bases and the V segment lost 6 bases, leaving 6 bases of the junction unmatched. The CDR3 sequence is 12 residues long. CDR3 DNA: TGTGCCAGCAGTCGACGACAGGGGAAGCAGTACTTC. Translation: CASSRRQGKQYF.

The genes are TRBV15 and TRBJ2-3; the D gene is possibly TRBD2 (5 bases). Germline V gives CDR1 LNHNV, CDR2 YYDKDF (reference sequence). The length of the CDR3 is 14 residues. V shed 3 bases and J shed 3 bases, with 10 bases lying between them. The CDR3 DNA follows: TGTGCCACCAGCAGCCCCCCGGGGACAGATACGCAGTATTTT. This codes for CATSSPPGTDTQYF.

J is TRBJ2-6 and V is TRBV2; D might be TRBD1 or TRBD2, each matching 5 bases. V lost 8 bases to trimming and J lost 4 bases, with 21 bases between them. There are 17 residues in the CDR3. CDR1 and CDR2 (germline): SNHLY, FYNNEI. DNA for the CDR3: TGTGCCAGCCGACCGGGGCGGAGCCTGGGGGGGGCCAACGTCCTGACTTTC. It specifies CASRPGRSLGGANVLTF. Complete variable domain (other parts from reference TRBV2 and TRBJ2-6): EPEVTQTPSHQVTQMGQEVILRCVPISNHLYFYWYRQILGQKVEFLVSFYNNEISEKSEIFDDQFSVERPDGSNFTLKIRSTKLEDSAMYFCASRPGRSLGGANVLTFGAGSRLTVL.

The J gene is TRBJ2-3, the V gene TRBV4-2; D not certain. The germline CDR1 and CDR2 sequences are LGHNA and YNFKEQ. V was trimmed by 0 bases and J by 2 bases, leaving 15 bases between them. This CDR3 contains 17 residues. CDR3 amino acids: CASSQDPGALITDTQYF. In nucleotides, the CDR3 is TGTGCCAGCAGCCAAGACCCAGGCGCCCTTATCACAGATACGCAGTATTTT.

This clone was detected a few times. V is TRBV5-1 and J is TRBJ2-5; the D gene is possibly TRBD2 (5 bases). Between the trimmed V and J ends, which lost 4 bases and 1 base, there was a span of 8 bases. Per the germline V gene, CDR1 is SGHRS and CDR2 is YFSETQ. The CDR3 has 13 amino acids. The CDR3 region has the DNA TGCGCCAGCAGCCGGGGTCTCCAAGAGACCCAGTACTTC. Protein sequence: CASSRGLQETQYF.

In its sample, this clone was seen once. The V gene is TRBV7-6, the J gene TRBJ2-5; D is perhaps TRBD1 or TRBD2 (6 bases each). The CDR3 is 14 residues long. V was shortened by 5 bases and J by 5 bases, with 15 bases between the two germline ends. CDR1 and CDR2 from the germline V gene are SGHVS and FNYEAQ. The CDR3 is CASSQVGGLETQYF. As DNA, the CDR3 is TGTGCCAGCAGCCAGGTGGGGGGCTTGGAGACCCAGTACTTC.

This clone was recorded only once. The CDR3 loop reads CASSLGLGGGRETQYF. CDR3 nucleotides: TGTGCCAGCAGCTTGGGTCTTGGCGGGGGAAGGGAGACCCAGTACTTC. The chain is built from TRBV5-5 and TRBJ2-5, with 7 bases aligning to TRBD2. V shed 0 bases, J shed 5 bases, and the junction held 10 bases outside the gene matches. The CDR3 is 16 amino acids. Germline values: CDR1 SGHKS, CDR2 YYEKEE (reference sequence).

This chain joins TRBV6-6 and TRBJ2-2; D remains unclear. Germline lookup yields CDR1 MNHNY and CDR2 SVGAGI (reference sequence). Trimming stripped 2 bases from V and 4 bases from J, with 5 bases between. The CDR3 runs to 13 residues. This chain's CDR3 is CASSYHITGELFF. For the CDR3, the DNA is TGTGCCAGCAGTTACCACATCACCGGGGAGCTGTTTTTT.

This clone came up once. The V gene is TRBV18, the J gene TRBJ1-1, with D unclear. CDR1 and CDR2 from the germline V gene are KGHSH and LQKENI. V shed 9 bases and J shed 0 bases, with 11 bases lying between them. The CDR3 spans 13 residues. CDR3 residues: CASLSALNTEAFF. The CDR3 DNA is TGTGCCAGTCTGTCAGCGTTGAACACTGAAGCTTTCTTT.

This clone was recorded once. The rearrangement links TRBV4-1 to TRBJ1-2; possible D gene TRBD1, 6 bases. The CDR3 contains 15 residues. V gave up 5 bases and J gave up 7 bases, with 20 bases separating them. CDR1 and CDR2 (germline): MGHRA, YSYEKL. The CDR3 DNA reads as TGCGCCAGCAGCTCACCCGGGGGCAGGGCGGGTGGCTACACCTTC. Translation gives CASSSPGGRAGGYTF.

This chain links TRBV6-1 with TRBJ1-4; TRBD1 matches 9 bases. The CDR3 covers 18 residues. CDR1 is MNHNS and CDR2 is SASEGT in the germline V gene. V lost 4 bases to trimming and J lost 8 bases; unmatched junction nucleotides: 17. CDR3 nucleotide sequence: TGTGCCAGCAGTGGGACCCCGGGACAGGGAACGGTTAACGAAAAACTGTTTTTT. As protein: CASSGTPGQGTVNEKLFF.

The gene calls are TRBV15 and TRBJ1-3; D remains ambiguous. Per the germline V gene, CDR1 is LNHNV and CDR2 is YYDKDF (reference sequence). The V end lost 0 bases, the J end lost 4 bases, and 4 bases lay between the germline ends. This CDR3 region has 13 residues. In nucleotides, the CDR3 is TGTGCCACCAGCAGAGAGATCGGAAACACCATATATTTT. Protein sequence: CATSREIGNTIYF.

The rearrangement uses TRBV19 and TRBJ2-1, with TRBD2 identical over 12 bases. V was pared by 7 bases and J by 0 bases, with 4 bases of the junction left unmatched. The CDR3 covers 16 residues. From germline, CDR1 is LNHDA and CDR2 SQIVND (reference sequence). CDR3 protein: CASKTSGGTSYNEQFF. The CDR3 DNA sequence: TGTGCCAGTAAGACTAGCGGGGGAACCTCCTACAATGAGCAGTTCTTC.

The chain links TRBV2 to TRBJ1-5; D is uncertain. The CDR3 has 14 residues. V dropped 4 bases and J dropped 0 bases, with 7 bases sitting between them. CDR1 and CDR2 from the germline V gene are SNHLY and FYNNEI. In DNA form, the CDR3 reads TGTGCCAGCAGTGGATACAGTAGCAATCAGCCCCAGCATTTT. Its protein is CASSGYSSNQPQHF.

This chain connects TRBV27 to TRBJ2-1, with D unresolved. CDR1 is MNHEY and CDR2 is SMNVEV in the germline V gene (reference sequence). The V and J ends lost 7 bases and 8 bases respectively, with 15 bases between them. This CDR3 has 13 amino acids. The CDR3 here is CASTLLGRDEQFF. CDR3 DNA sequence: TGTGCCAGCACCCTACTCGGTAGGGATGAGCAGTTCTTC.

CDR3 in DNA: TGCGCCAGCCTGGACGTCAGCGGGGGGATTATCACAGATACGCAGTATTTT. It encodes CASLDVSGGIITDTQYF. This chain uses TRBV4-1 with TRBJ2-3; TRBD2 matches at 9 bases. The ends lost 8 bases at V and 2 bases at J; junction bases unmatched: 14. CDR3 size: 17 residues. CDR1 MGHRA and CDR2 YSYEKL come from the germline V gene.

The chain carries TRBV18 and TRBJ1-1; 9 nucleotides match TRBD1. Germline V CDR1 and CDR2: KGHSH, LQKENI. Trimming at V came to 6 bases and at J to 3 bases, leaving 2 bases not matched to a gene. The CDR3 length is 13 residues. The DNA for the CDR3 is TGTGCCAGCTCGCGGGACAGGGACACTGAAGCTTTCTTT. Its translation is CASSRDRDTEAFF.

This chain connects TRBV5-1 to TRBJ1-2; the D is unclear. There are 12 residues in the CDR3. Trimming left V 2 bases short and J 2 bases short, with 4 bases between. Germline V lookup: CDR1 SGHRS, CDR2 YFSETQ. The DNA of the CDR3 is TGCGCCAGCAGCTTCCTGAACTATGGCTACACCTTC. It translates to CASSFLNYGYTF.

The chain uses TRBV7-9 and TRBJ2-4, with 8 positions matching TRBD2. The V and J ends lost 5 bases and 8 bases, in that order; junction bases with no gene match: 20. Germline CDR1 reads SEHNR; CDR2 reads FQNEAQ (reference sequence). The CDR3 is 18 amino acids. CDR3 sequence reads: CASSPRLRAGETADIQYF. As DNA, the CDR3 is TGTGCCAGCAGCCCCCGCCTAAGAGCGGGGGAGACAGCGGACATTCAGTACTTC. Looking up the rest from reference TRBV7-9 and TRBJ2-4 gives the full variable domain: DTGVSQNPRHKITKRGQNVTFRCDPISEHNRLYWYRQTLGQGPEFLTYFQNEAQLEKSRLLSDRFSAERPKGSFSTLEIQRTEQGDSAMYLCASSPRLRAGETADIQYFGAGTRLSVL.

This clone is deemed medium-sized. The chain employs TRBV28 and TRBJ1-1; D is uncertain. The CDR3 contains 15 residues. Trimming stripped 3 bases from V and 2 bases from J, with 13 bases between. Germline CDR1 MDHEN, CDR2 SYDVKM. The CDR3 coding sequence is TGTGCCAGCAGTTTCCGGACCAGCACCAACACTGAAGCTTTCTTT. Residues: CASSFRTSTNTEAFF.

This rearrangement joins TRBV7-9 to TRBJ1-2; 9 bases are a match to TRBD1. The V and J ends lost 6 bases and 8 bases, in that order; junction bases with no gene match: 22. The CDR3 runs to 18 residues. The germline V gene has CDR1 SEHNR and CDR2 FQNEAQ (reference sequence). This CDR3 is CASRVYRGQGPWEVGYTF. CDR3 DNA: TGTGCCAGCAGGGTTTACCGGGGACAGGGTCCCTGGGAGGTCGGCTACACCTTC.

The rearrangement joins TRBV5-4 to TRBJ2-2, with a weak D call TRBD2 (5 bases). Germline V gives CDR1 SGHNT, CDR2 YYREEE (reference sequence). The CDR3 runs 18 residues. Between the trimmed V and J ends, which lost 2 bases and 5 bases, there was a span of 22 bases. The CDR3 protein is CASSFGLGGRNPTGELFF. The CDR3 nucleotides read TGTGCCAGCAGCTTTGGCCTTGGAGGTCGAAACCCGACCGGGGAGCTGTTTTTT.

The sample holds one count of this clone. V is TRBV7-7 and J is TRBJ2-1; D not certain. This CDR3 spans 13 amino acids. V lost 1 base to trimming and J lost 4 bases, with 5 bases between them. Germline V gene lookup returns CDR1 SSHAT and CDR2 FNYEAQ (reference sequence). CDR3 sequence (DNA): TGTGCCAGCAGCTTAGGGGCTTACAATGAGCAGTTCTTC. It translates to CASSLGAYNEQFF.

J is TRBJ2-3 and V is TRBV2; tentative D call: TRBD2 (6 bases). The V and J ends lost 7 bases and 7 bases respectively, with 21 bases between them. In germline, CDR1 is SNHLY, CDR2 FYNNEI. This CDR3 is 15 amino acids long. The CDR3 nucleotides read TGTGCCAGCATGGAAGAGCGGAGTGGGGGGAATACGCAGTATTTT. Protein sequence: CASMEERSGGNTQYF. The full variable domain, its missing parts supplied by reference TRBV2 and TRBJ2-3, is EPEVTQTPSHQVTQMGQEVILRCVPISNHLYFYWYRQILGQKVEFLVSFYNNEISEKSEIFDDQFSVERPDGSNFTLKIRSTKLEDSAMYFCASMEERSGGNTQYFGPGTRLTVL.

The chain couples TRBV4-2 to TRBJ2-3, with 13 bases that match TRBD2. This CDR3 contains 16 residues. Germline V gene lookup returns CDR1 LGHNA and CDR2 YNFKEQ. Trimming at V came to 0 bases and at J to 8 bases, leaving 5 bases not matched to a gene. CDR3 amino acids: CASSQDALAGGGTQYF. CDR3 DNA: TGTGCCAGCAGCCAAGATGCACTAGCGGGAGGGGGTACGCAGTATTTT.

The V and J genes are TRBV7-9 and TRBJ2-1; TRBD1 might be the D (6 bases). The CDR3 sequence is 15 residues long. Germline V gene lookup returns CDR1 SEHNR and CDR2 FQNEAQ (reference sequence). The V gene lost 4 bases and the J gene lost 7 bases, with 17 bases spanning the gap. The CDR3 nucleotides read TGTGCCAGCAGCTCAAGGGACAACATCCTGAATGAGCAGTTCTTC. Translated: CASSSRDNILNEQFF.